This passage covers 15 T cell receptor beta chains from one sample sequenced in a study of T cell responses to AZD1222 COVID-19 vaccine. The data were produced by immunoSEQ multiplex PCR, yet TCRdb's version contains in-frame clones alone and is incomplete. This table has tens of thousands of clones, around 86% appearing once. The material sequenced was peripheral blood, taken on day 0 of AZD1222 vaccination. These receptors came from an adult in good health.

The rearrangement uses TRBV4-1 and TRBJ1-4; 7 bases line up with TRBD1. The trim removed 0 bases at V and 1 base at J, leaving 5 bases unmatched. Germline CDR1 is MGHRA and CDR2 is YSYEKL. The CDR3 covers 17 residues. The CDR3 here is CASSQDRRTGTNEKLFF. As DNA, the CDR3 is TGCGCCAGCAGCCAAGATCGACGGACAGGAACTAATGAAAAACTGTTTTTT.

The V call is TRBV5-4, the J call TRBJ2-1, with D perhaps assigned TRBD1 or TRBD2 (5 bases each). The CDR3 sequence is 15 residues long. The germline V and J ends were trimmed by 0 bases and 5 bases, with 12 bases remaining between them. Germline V gene data show CDR1 as SGHNT and CDR2 as YYREEE (reference sequence). CDR3 region: CASSLGGAADNEQFF. CDR3 in DNA: TGTGCCAGCAGCTTGGGAGGGGCCGCCGACAATGAGCAGTTCTTC.

The chain couples TRBV4-3 to TRBJ1-2, with D possibly TRBD1 on 6 matching bases. CDR3 length: 13 amino acids. Germline assignment: CDR1 LGHNA and CDR2 YSLEER. Trimming cost V 1 base and J 9 bases, with 12 bases left between them. The CDR3 loop is CASSQGIGQSYTF. CDR3 DNA: TGCGCCAGCAGCCAAGGGATCGGACAGAGCTACACCTTC.

The CDR3: CASAGTELGTQYF. For the CDR3, the DNA is TGTGCCAGTGCCGGGACGGAACTGGGTACGCAGTATTTT. The rearrangement joins TRBV7-2 to TRBJ2-3; either TRBD1 or TRBD2 may supply D (5 bases each). The germline V and J ends were trimmed by 9 bases and 8 bases, with 18 bases remaining between them. The V gene's germline CDR1 is SGHTA and CDR2 FQGNSA. The CDR3 runs 13 residues.

The J gene is TRBJ1-3, the V gene TRBV6-5, with 7 bases aligning to TRBD1. The germline CDR1 and CDR2 sequences are MNHEY and SVGAGI. The CDR3 is made up of 14 amino acids. Unmatched junction bases numbered 4, after V lost 7 bases and J lost 1 base. DNA for the CDR3: TGTGCCAGCATAGACAGGGCGTCTGGAAACACCATATATTTT. The encoded protein is CASIDRASGNTIYF.

The rearrangement uses TRBV27 and TRBJ1-2, with a tentative D call TRBD1 (5 bases). Trimming removed 0 bases at V and 8 bases at J, with 16 bases between. The germline CDR1 and CDR2 sequences are MNHEY and SMNVEV (reference sequence). This CDR3 region has 15 residues. The CDR3, as DNA: TGTGCCAGCAGTTTATCTCCGGACGGTGGGGGGGGCTACACCTTC. Its translation: CASSLSPDGGGGYTF.

V is TRBV9 and J is TRBJ2-1; TRBD2 is a possible D gene (5 bases). The V gene lost 1 base and the J gene lost 0 bases, with 8 bases spanning the gap. Germline V gives CDR1 SGDLS, CDR2 YYNGEE. CDR3 length equals 15 residues. The CDR3 sequence is CASSVSGSSYNEQFF. Here the CDR3 DNA reads TGTGCCAGCAGCGTAAGCGGAAGCTCCTACAATGAGCAGTTCTTC.

This chain uses TRBV7-3 with TRBJ1-1, with D possibly matching TRBD1 (5 bases). There are 17 residues in the CDR3. CDR1 SGHTA and CDR2 FQGTGA come from the germline V gene. Trimming left V 1 base short and J 4 bases short, with 19 bases between. CDR3 region: CASSLMMGRALGTEAFF. For the CDR3, the DNA is TGTGCCAGCAGCTTAATGATGGGCAGGGCACTGGGCACTGAAGCTTTCTTT.

The chain recombines TRBV9 with TRBJ1-5; D is unresolved. The CDR3 is 12 residues long. Trimming removed 3 bases from V and 4 bases from J, with 5 bases in between. The germline V gene has CDR1 SGDLS and CDR2 YYNGEE. CDR3 sequence: CASSAGNQPQHF. CDR3 in DNA: TGTGCCAGCAGCGCAGGAAATCAGCCCCAGCATTTT.

The J gene is TRBJ2-1, the V gene TRBV7-2; possibly TRBD1 for D (6 bases). The CDR3 covers 14 residues. Germline V CDR1 and CDR2: SGHTA, FQGNSA. V lost 7 bases and J 4 bases, leaving 14 bases between the germline ends. The CDR3 is CASTGRQGYNEQFF. DNA of the CDR3: TGTGCCAGCACCGGTCGGCAGGGGTACAATGAGCAGTTCTTC.

The chain recombines TRBV12-3 or TRBV12-4 with TRBJ1-2, with unresolved D. V was clipped by 5 bases and J by 6 bases, with 13 bases between them. This CDR3 is built from 13 residues. CDR3 residues: CASSLGFVHGYTF. The CDR3 region has the DNA TGTGCCAGCAGTCTCGGCTTTGTGCATGGCTACACCTTC.

V usage is TRBV30 and J usage is TRBJ1-6, with D perhaps TRBD1 (5 bases). CDR1 GTSNPN and CDR2 SVGIG come from the germline V gene (reference sequence). This CDR3 has 17 residues. V was clipped by 1 base and J by 2 bases, with 15 bases between them. The CDR3 DNA follows: TGTGCCTGGAGTGGGAACGGGGGATTTGCCTATAATTCACCCCTCCACTTT. Its translation is CAWSGNGGFAYNSPLHF. The entire variable domain, with the rest obtained from reference TRBV30 and TRBJ1-6, is as follows: SQTIHQWPATLVQPVGSPLSLECTVEGTSNPNLYWYRQAAGRGLQLLFYSVGIGQISSEVPQNLSASRPQDRQFILSSKKLLLSDSGFYLCAWSGNGGFAYNSPLHFGNGTRLTVT.

The chain links TRBV5-1 to TRBJ1-1, with a weak D call TRBD1 (5 bases). The CDR3 spans 13 residues. With 4 bases removed from V and 1 base from J, the gap between germline ends came to 8 bases. Germline lookup yields CDR1 SGHRS and CDR2 YFSETQ. CDR3 sequence reads: CASSPGQNTEAFF. CDR3 nucleotides: TGCGCCAGCAGCCCAGGACAGAACACTGAAGCTTTCTTT.

The chain joins TRBV19 to TRBJ2-4, with D possibly matching TRBD2 (7 bases). Per the germline V gene, CDR1 is LNHDA and CDR2 is SQIVND (reference sequence). The CDR3 runs 17 residues. Trimming removed 6 bases at V and 3 bases at J, with 21 bases between. The CDR3 reads CASRTQRGGSVKNIQYF. The CDR3 DNA reads as TGTGCCAGTAGAACTCAGAGGGGGGGGTCTGTCAAAAACATTCAGTACTTC.

The rearrangement uses TRBV7-8 and TRBJ1-2, with a possible D match to TRBD1 (5 bases). The V end lost 4 bases, the J end lost 5 bases, and 20 bases lay between the germline ends. Germline V lookup: CDR1 SGHVS, CDR2 FQNEAQ. This CDR3 is 16 amino acids long. In DNA, the CDR3 is TGTGCCAGCAGCTCGACCATGACAGTAGATCTTTATGGCTACACCTTC. Amino acid sequence: CASSSTMTVDLYGYTF.